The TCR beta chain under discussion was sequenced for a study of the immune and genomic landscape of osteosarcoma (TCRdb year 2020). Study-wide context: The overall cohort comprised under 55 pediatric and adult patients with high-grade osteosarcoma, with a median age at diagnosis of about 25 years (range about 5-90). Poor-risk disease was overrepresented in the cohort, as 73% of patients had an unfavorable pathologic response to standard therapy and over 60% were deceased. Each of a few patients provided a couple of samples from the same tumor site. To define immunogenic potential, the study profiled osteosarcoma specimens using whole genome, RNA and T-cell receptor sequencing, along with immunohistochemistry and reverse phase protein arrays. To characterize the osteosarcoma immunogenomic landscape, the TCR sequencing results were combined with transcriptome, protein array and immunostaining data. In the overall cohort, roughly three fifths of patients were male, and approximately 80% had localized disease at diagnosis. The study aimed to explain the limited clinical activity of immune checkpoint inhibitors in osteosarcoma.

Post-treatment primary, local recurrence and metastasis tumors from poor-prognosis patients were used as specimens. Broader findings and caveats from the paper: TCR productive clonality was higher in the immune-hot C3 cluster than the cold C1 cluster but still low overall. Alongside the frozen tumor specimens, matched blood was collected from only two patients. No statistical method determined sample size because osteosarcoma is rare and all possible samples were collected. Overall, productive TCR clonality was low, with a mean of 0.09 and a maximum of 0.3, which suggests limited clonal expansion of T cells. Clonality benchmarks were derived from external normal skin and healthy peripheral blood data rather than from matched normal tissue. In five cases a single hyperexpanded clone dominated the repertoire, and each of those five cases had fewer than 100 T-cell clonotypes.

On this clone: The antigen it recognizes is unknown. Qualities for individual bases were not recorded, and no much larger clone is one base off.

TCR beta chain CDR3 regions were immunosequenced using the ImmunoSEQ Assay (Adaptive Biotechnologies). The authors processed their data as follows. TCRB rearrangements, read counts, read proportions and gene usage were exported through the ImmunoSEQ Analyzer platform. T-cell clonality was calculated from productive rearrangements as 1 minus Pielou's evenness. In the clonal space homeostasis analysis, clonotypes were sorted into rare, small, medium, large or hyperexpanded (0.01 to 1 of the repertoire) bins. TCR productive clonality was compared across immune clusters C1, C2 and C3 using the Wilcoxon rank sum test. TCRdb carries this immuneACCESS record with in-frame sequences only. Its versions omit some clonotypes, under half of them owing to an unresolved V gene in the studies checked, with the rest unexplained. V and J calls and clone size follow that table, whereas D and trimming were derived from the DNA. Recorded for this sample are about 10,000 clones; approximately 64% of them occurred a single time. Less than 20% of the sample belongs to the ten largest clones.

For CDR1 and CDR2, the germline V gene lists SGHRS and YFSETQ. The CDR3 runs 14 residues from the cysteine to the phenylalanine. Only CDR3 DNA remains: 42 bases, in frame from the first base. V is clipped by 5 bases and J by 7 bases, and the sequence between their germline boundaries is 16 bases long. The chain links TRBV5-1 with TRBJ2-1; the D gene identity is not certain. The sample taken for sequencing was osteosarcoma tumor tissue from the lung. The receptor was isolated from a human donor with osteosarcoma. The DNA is TGCGCCAGCAGACCCATCGTACACTCGAATGAGCAGTTCTTC. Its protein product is CASRPIVHSNEQFF.